This TCR beta chain was identified in a study of shared clonotypes between healthy human individuals. Study-level points and caveats: It was anticipated that sequencing depth would influence how many clonotypes donors shared. Generation probability values for non-shared clonotypes were lower than those for clonotypes shared by all four donors.

This table comes from immunoSEQ multiplex PCR, and its TCRdb copy is limited to in-frame clones, with some not included. The sample carries 600,000 to 750,000 clones, about 90% recorded once. A remark on this clone: No antigen is known for it.

Sequencing was done on a sample of memory CD8+ T cells from PBMCs. Documented subset: CD45RO+ cells pooled with CCR7-negative TemRA cells. This sequence was found in a man aged 18 to 30 in good health. Some clones in this sample may be carry-over from other donors' samples.

CDR3 in DNA: TGTGCCAGCAGCTTGGGGGGGACAGCCAACACTGAAGCTTTCTTT. Its protein product is CASSLGGTANTEAFF. The chain joins TRBV5-6 to TRBJ1-1; 7 bases are a match to TRBD1. The germline V gene encodes CDR1 SGHDT and CDR2 YYEEEE. The CDR3 totals 15 residues. The V segment lost 0 bases and the J segment 2 bases; nucleotides outside the gene matches: 4. The variable domain in full, with the rest retrieved from reference TRBV5-6 and TRBJ1-1, is DAGVTQSPTHLIKTRGQQVTLRCSPKSGHDTVSWYQQALGQGPQFIFQYYEEEERQRGNFPDRFSGHQFPNYSSELNVNALLLGDSALYLCASSLGGTANTEAFFGQGTRLTVV.